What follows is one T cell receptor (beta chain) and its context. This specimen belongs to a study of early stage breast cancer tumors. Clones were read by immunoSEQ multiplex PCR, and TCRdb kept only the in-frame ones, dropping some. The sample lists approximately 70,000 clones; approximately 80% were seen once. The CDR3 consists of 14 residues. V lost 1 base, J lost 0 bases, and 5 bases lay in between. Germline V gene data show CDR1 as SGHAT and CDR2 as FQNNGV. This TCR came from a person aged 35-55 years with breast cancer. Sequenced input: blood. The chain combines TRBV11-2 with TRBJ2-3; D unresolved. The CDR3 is CASSLAISTDTQYF. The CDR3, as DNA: TGTGCCAGCAGCTTAGCGATTAGCACAGATACGCAGTATTTT.